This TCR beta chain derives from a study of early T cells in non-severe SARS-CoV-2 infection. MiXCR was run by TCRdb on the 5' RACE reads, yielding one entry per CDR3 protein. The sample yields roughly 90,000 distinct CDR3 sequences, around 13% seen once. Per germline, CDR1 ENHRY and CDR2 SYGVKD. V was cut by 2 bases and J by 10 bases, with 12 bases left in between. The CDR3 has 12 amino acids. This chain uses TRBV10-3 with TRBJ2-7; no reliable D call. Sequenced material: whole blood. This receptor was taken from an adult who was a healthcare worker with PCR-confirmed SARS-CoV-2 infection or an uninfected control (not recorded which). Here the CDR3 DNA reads TGTGCCATCAGTGAGCCGACTGTGAAACAGTACTTC. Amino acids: CAISEPTVKQYF.